The 23 T cell receptor beta chains listed next were all sequenced from one sample in a study of HIV-infected patients and healthy controls. TCRdb reanalysed the 5' RACE reads using MiXCR and keeps one entry per CDR3 protein. The sample shows about 67,000 distinct CDR3 sequences, 15% to 20% of them seen only once. The sample taken for sequencing was CD4+ T cells from blood. The receptor set was obtained from a human donor in good health.

The chain combines TRBV28 with TRBJ2-1; D not certain. There are 15 residues in the CDR3. Germline CDR1 is MDHEN and CDR2 is SYDVKM. The V gene lost 7 bases and the J gene lost 0 bases, with 13 bases spanning the gap. CDR3 loop: CASKAEMSSYNEQFF. CDR3 DNA: TGTGCCAGCAAAGCCGAGATGAGCTCCTACAATGAGCAGTTCTTC.

The chain recombines TRBV14 with TRBJ2-7; D is tentatively TRBD1 or TRBD2 (5 bases each). CDR1 is SGHDN, CDR2 FVKESK, per germline. Trimming shortened V by 4 bases and J by 9 bases, and 22 bases separated the two germline ends. The CDR3 consists of 15 residues. CDR3 bases: TGTGCCAGCAGCCTCCAATCCGGGACCCCTGGGGGGCAGTACTTC. Protein: CASSLQSGTPGGQYF.

Ten or more counts support this clonotype. The CDR3 here is CATRARQGTNTEAFF. As DNA, the CDR3 is TGTGCCACCAGGGCCCGACAGGGGACTAACACTGAAGCTTTCTTT. The rearrangement links TRBV24-1 to TRBJ1-1; 8 nucleotides match TRBD1. Germline V CDR1 and CDR2: KGHDR, SFDVKD. Unmatched junction bases numbered 8, after V lost 7 bases and J lost 2 bases. The CDR3 runs 15 residues.

This clonotype was seen repeatedly, ten times or more. Here the CDR3 reads CASSTLTSGGYNEQFF. DNA for the CDR3: TGTGCCAGCTCAACCCTTACTAGCGGGGGGTACAATGAGCAGTTCTTC. The chain has TRBV18 and TRBJ2-1; 12 bases map to TRBD2. CDR3 length: 16 residues. J lost 4 bases, V lost 5 bases, and 6 bases had no gene match. Germline values: CDR1 KGHSH, CDR2 LQKENI. Together with reference TRBV18 and TRBJ2-1, the CDR3 gives the full variable domain: NAGVMQNPRHLVRRRGQEARLRCSPMKGHSHVYWYRQLPEEGLKFMVYLQKENIIDESGMPKERFSAEFPKEGPSILRIQQVVRGDSAAYFCASSTLTSGGYNEQFFGPGTRLTVL.

This clonotype occurred a few times. J is TRBJ1-4 and V is TRBV7-9; possible D gene TRBD1, 6 bases. Germline V gives CDR1 SEHNR, CDR2 FQNEAQ (reference sequence). V gave up 2 bases and J gave up 7 bases, with 17 bases separating them. The CDR3 sequence is 16 residues long. This chain's CDR3 is CASSLPGGGRAEKLFF. CDR3 nucleotide sequence: TGTGCCAGCAGCTTACCCGGTGGGGGGCGAGCTGAAAAACTGTTTTTT.

Many counts were recorded for this clonotype. The chain uses TRBV20-1 and TRBJ2-3, with D unresolved. Trimming stripped 1 base from V and 2 bases from J, with 13 bases between. This CDR3 region has 15 residues. The germline V gene encodes CDR1 DFQATT and CDR2 SNEGSKA (reference sequence). In nucleotides, the CDR3 is TGCAGTGCTAGAGTTCTGCTGAAGTCCACAGATACGCAGTATTTT. It yields the protein CSARVLLKSTDTQYF.

This chain connects TRBV6-1 to TRBJ1-1; D is possibly TRBD1 (5 bases). Germline V gene lookup returns CDR1 MNHNS and CDR2 SASEGT. The CDR3 extends over 12 amino acids. V was cut by 2 bases and J by 5 bases, with 6 bases left in between. CDR3 sequence: CASSEWGTEAFF. The CDR3 coding sequence is TGTGCCAGCAGTGAATGGGGGACTGAAGCTTTCTTT.

This clonotype is medium-sized. J is TRBJ2-3 and V is TRBV7-2, with unresolved D. V was pared by 2 bases and J by 0 bases, with 6 bases between. Per the germline V gene, CDR1 is SGHTA and CDR2 is FQGNSA. There are 14 residues in the CDR3. In DNA, the CDR3 is TGTGCCAGCAGCTTAAGTCCTAGCACAGATACGCAGTATTTT. It is translated as CASSLSPSTDTQYF.

The rearrangement uses TRBV18 and TRBJ1-2; no clear D. The germline V and J ends were trimmed by 3 bases and 7 bases, with 12 bases remaining between them. Germline CDR1 is KGHSH and CDR2 is LQKENI. This CDR3 has 13 amino acids. CDR3 nucleotide sequence: TGTGCCAGCTCACCGCAGGTACTAGGTGGCTACACCTTC. Translating gives CASSPQVLGGYTF.

On this clonotype: The junction departs from the called germline gene at one end, perhaps through a read error. The chain has TRBV3-1 and TRBJ1-1, with D perhaps matching TRBD1 (5 bases). Germline values: CDR1 LGHDT, CDR2 YNNKEL (reference sequence). The CDR3 has 15 amino acids. CDR3 sequence reads: CASSQALRVKTEAFF. The CDR3, as DNA: TGTGCCAGCAGCCAAGCCCTCAGGGTGAAGACTGAAGCTTTCTTT.

This chain joins TRBV4-3 and TRBJ1-1; possibly TRBD1 for D (6 bases). The CDR3 runs 15 residues. Germline CDR1 reads LGHNA; CDR2 reads YSLEER. Trimming took off 0 bases at V and 4 bases at J, with 12 bases between the two ends. The DNA for the CDR3 is TGCGCCAGCAGCCAAGATACAGGGAGACTCACTGAAGCTTTCTTT. Translated, it gives CASSQDTGRLTEAFF.

The table lists this clonotype with a few counts. CDR3 sequence: CASSYSIARDQPQHF. The CDR3 coding sequence is TGTGCCAGCAGTTACTCGATAGCCAGAGATCAGCCCCAGCATTTT. The chain links TRBV6-2 or TRBV6-3 to TRBJ1-5; unclear D gene. Germline V lookup: CDR1 MNHEY, CDR2 SVGEGT. V lost 0 bases and J 5 bases, leaving 11 bases between the germline ends. The CDR3 runs to 15 residues.

This clonotype came up a few times. V usage is TRBV2 and J usage is TRBJ2-2; either TRBD1 or TRBD2 may supply D (6 bases each). V shed 6 bases and J shed 2 bases, with 16 bases lying between them. Germline V CDR1 and CDR2: SNHLY, FYNNEI. The CDR3 covers 16 residues. The CDR3 spells CASRGGGGTNTGELFF. The CDR3 DNA is TGTGCCAGCAGAGGGGGAGGCGGGACAAACACCGGGGAGCTGTTTTTT.

This clonotype was detected many times. The rearrangement links TRBV6-2 or TRBV6-3 to TRBJ2-1, with D uncertain. CDR1 and CDR2 from the germline V gene are MNHEY and SVGEGT. This CDR3 has 16 amino acids. V dropped 2 bases and J dropped 0 bases, with 11 bases sitting between them. The CDR3 loop reads CASSYLTLSSYNEQFF. In DNA form, the CDR3 reads TGTGCCAGCAGTTACCTTACTTTAAGCTCCTACAATGAGCAGTTCTTC.

This clonotype was counted many times. The rearrangement uses TRBV5-1 and TRBJ2-5; either TRBD1 or TRBD2 may supply D (5 bases each). From germline, CDR1 is SGHRS and CDR2 YFSETQ. The CDR3 length is 14 residues. V shed 5 bases and J shed 0 bases, with 11 bases lying between them. CDR3 loop: CASRDGTDQETQYF. The CDR3 DNA reads as TGCGCCAGCAGGGACGGGACGGACCAAGAGACCCAGTACTTC.

This clonotype appeared a few times. V usage is TRBV12-3 or TRBV12-4 and J usage is TRBJ1-2, with 7 bases matching TRBD1. Trimming removed 3 bases from V and 1 base from J; junction bases left unmatched: 5. This CDR3 is built from 15 residues. CDR3 in DNA: TGTGCCAGCAGTTTCGCGGGACAGCATAACTATGGCTACACCTTC. It encodes CASSFAGQHNYGYTF.

This clonotype was seen a handful of times. This chain links TRBV5-6 with TRBJ1-1; D perhaps matches TRBD1 (6 bases). The germline V and J ends were trimmed by 4 bases and 2 bases, with 15 bases remaining between them. Per the germline V gene, CDR1 is SGHDT and CDR2 is YYEEEE. The CDR3 extends over 15 amino acids. This CDR3 reads CASSPGQNRNTEAFF. CDR3 DNA sequence: TGTGCCAGCAGCCCCGGACAGAACCGCAACACTGAAGCTTTCTTT. The whole variable domain, remainder taken from reference TRBV5-6 and TRBJ1-1, is DAGVTQSPTHLIKTRGQQVTLRCSPKSGHDTVSWYQQALGQGPQFIFQYYEEEERQRGNFPDRFSGHQFPNYSSELNVNALLLGDSALYLCASSPGQNRNTEAFFGQGTRLTVV.

This clonotype is labeled medium-sized (0.01 to 0.1%). V gene TRBV11-2 combines with J gene TRBJ2-2; D gene ambiguous. CDR1 and CDR2 from the germline V gene are SGHAT and FQNNGV. Trimming removed 7 bases at V and 7 bases at J, with 22 bases between. The CDR3 is made up of 16 amino acids. CDR3 sequence reads: CASTLQVVSDVGELFF. CDR3 sequence (DNA): TGTGCCAGCACTCTCCAGGTGGTTTCGGATGTCGGGGAGCTGTTTTTT.

This clonotype was observed a few times. V is TRBV7-2 and J is TRBJ2-3; 8 nucleotides align to TRBD1. J was trimmed by 1 base and V by 5 bases; bases with no gene match: 5. CDR3 length: 15 residues. Germline V gene data show CDR1 as SGHTA and CDR2 as FQGNSA. CDR3 nucleotide sequence: TGTGCCAGCAGCCCCCAGACAGGGGGCACAGATACGCAGTATTTT. Translated: CASSPQTGGTDTQYF.

In its sample, this clonotype was seen many times. V is TRBV6-2 or TRBV6-3 and J is TRBJ1-2; D gene uncertain. CDR1 is MNHEY and CDR2 is SVGEGT in the germline V gene. The V end was cut by 8 bases, the J end by 2 bases, with 9 bases between. This CDR3 comprises 12 residues. Here the CDR3 reads CASQQANYGYTF. The DNA of the CDR3 is TGTGCCAGCCAGCAGGCGAACTATGGCTACACCTTC.

The chain links TRBV2 to TRBJ1-6; tentatively, D is TRBD1 (6 bases). V was trimmed by 5 bases and J by 10 bases, leaving 12 bases between them. Germline lookup yields CDR1 SNHLY and CDR2 FYNNEI. The CDR3 consists of 13 residues. CDR3 sequence (DNA): TGTGCCAGCAGTTACAGGGTTGGATCACCCCTCCACTTT. As protein: CASSYRVGSPLHF.

This clonotype was detected a few times. V is TRBV20-1 and J is TRBJ2-5; D tentatively reads TRBD1 or TRBD2 (5 bases each). The germline V gene has CDR1 DFQATT and CDR2 SNEGSKA (reference sequence). This CDR3 spans 15 amino acids. Trimming took off 6 bases at V and 0 bases at J, with 17 bases between the two ends. In DNA, the CDR3 is TGCAGTGCCCCACCTGGGACGGGGTACCAAGAGACCCAGTACTTC. Translated: CSAPPGTGYQETQYF.

This clonotype came up a few times. V and J are TRBV30 and TRBJ1-5; D is possibly TRBD1 (6 bases). Trimming left V 3 bases short and J 0 bases short, with 9 bases between. Germline CDR1 is GTSNPN and CDR2 is SVGIG (reference sequence). CDR3 length: 14 amino acids. The CDR3 coding sequence is TGTGCCTGGAGACCGACAGGTAGCAATCAGCCCCAGCATTTT. Translating it yields CAWRPTGSNQPQHF.